A single sample gave rise to the 14 T cell receptor beta chains below, sequenced in a study of T cell responses to AZD1222 COVID-19 vaccine. Clones were sequenced by immunoSEQ multiplex PCR, and TCRdb holds only the in-frame ones, with some missing. The data contain 150,000 to 200,000 clones, 70% to 90% of them singletons. The source material was peripheral blood, sampled 28 days after the second dose of the MenACWY control vaccine. The receptors stem from an adult who received the MenACWY meningococcal vaccine as a control.

This chain uses TRBV5-4 with TRBJ1-5, with D unclear. Germline CDR1 is SGHNT and CDR2 is YYREEE (reference sequence). The CDR3 has 13 amino acids. Trimming removed 0 bases at V and 5 bases at J, with 6 bases between. DNA for the CDR3: TGTGCCAGCAGCTTGGACGGTGATCAGCCCCAGCATTTT. Translated, it gives CASSLDGDQPQHF. Full variable domain (remainder filled in from reference TRBV5-4 and TRBJ1-5): ETGVTQSPTHLIKTRGQQVTLRCSSQSGHNTVSWYQQALGQGPQFIFQYYREEENGRGNFPPRFSGLQFPNYSSELNVNALELDDSALYLCASSLDGDQPQHFGDGTRLSIL.

This chain connects TRBV6-2 or TRBV6-3 to TRBJ2-1, with 8 bases that match TRBD2. Per germline, CDR1 MNHEY and CDR2 SVGEGT. With V trimmed by 4 bases and J by 7 bases, 15 bases remained unmatched. CDR3 length equals 17 residues. The CDR3 DNA is TGTGCCAGCAGTTTGCGGGAGGTAGCGAACAAATCAAATGAGCAGTTCTTC. This codes for CASSLREVANKSNEQFF.

CDR3 bases: TGTGCCAGCAGCCGGGACAGCACACACTATGGCTACACCTTC. Residues: CASSRDSTHYGYTF. This chain connects TRBV6-2 or TRBV6-3 to TRBJ1-2; 7 bases fit TRBD1. Germline assignment: CDR1 MNHEY and CDR2 SVGEGT. The ends lost 6 bases at V and 3 bases at J; junction bases unmatched: 7. The CDR3 contains 14 residues.

This clone turned up a few times. The chain joins TRBV28 to TRBJ2-7, with TRBD1 matching 7 bases. The ends lost 7 bases at V and 0 bases at J; junction bases unmatched: 9. The germline V gene has CDR1 MDHEN and CDR2 SYDVKM. This CDR3 is 15 amino acids long. The CDR3 coding sequence is TGTGCCAGCAATCTAAACCGGGACAGCTCCTACGAGCAGTACTTC. Translating gives CASNLNRDSSYEQYF.

V usage is TRBV18 and J usage is TRBJ1-1, with D uncertain. Trimming took off 4 bases at V and 4 bases at J, with 19 bases between the two ends. The CDR3 extends over 16 amino acids. Germline lookup yields CDR1 KGHSH and CDR2 LQKENI. CDR3 loop: CASSQSGRSDPTEAFF. Written as DNA, the CDR3 is TGTGCCAGCTCACAGTCCGGTCGATCCGATCCCACTGAAGCTTTCTTT. The whole variable domain, filled in from reference TRBV18 and TRBJ1-1, reads NAGVMQNPRHLVRRRGQEARLRCSPMKGHSHVYWYRQLPEEGLKFMVYLQKENIIDESGMPKERFSAEFPKEGPSILRIQQVVRGDSAAYFCASSQSGRSDPTEAFFGQGTRLTVV.

The rearrangement links TRBV6-2 or TRBV6-3 to TRBJ2-2; no firm D call. V was pared by 4 bases and J by 1 base, with 13 bases between. Per germline, CDR1 MNHEY and CDR2 SVGEGT. The CDR3 is 16 residues long. CDR3 protein: CASSFWGHKNTGELFF. The CDR3 DNA follows: TGTGCCAGCAGTTTCTGGGGTCATAAGAACACCGGGGAGCTGTTTTTT.

The chain uses TRBV6-5 and TRBJ1-2; D remains ambiguous. In germline, CDR1 is MNHEY, CDR2 SVGAGI. The V gene lost 7 bases and the J gene lost 1 base, with 13 bases spanning the gap. There are 14 residues in the CDR3. CDR3 in DNA: TGTGCCAGCACCCCGAGCACAGTTAACTATGGCTACACCTTC. Translation gives CASTPSTVNYGYTF.

The chain is built from TRBV19 and TRBJ2-1; TRBD2 matches at 8 bases. J gave up 4 bases and V 6 bases, and 5 bases lay outside the gene matches. The CDR3 extends over 14 amino acids. Germline V lookup: CDR1 LNHDA, CDR2 SQIVND (reference sequence). This chain's CDR3 is CASRGLDLYNEQFF. CDR3 sequence (DNA): TGTGCCAGTAGGGGACTAGATTTGTACAATGAGCAGTTCTTC. Variable domain in full (rest from reference TRBV19 and TRBJ2-1): DGGITQSPKYLFRKEGQNVTLSCEQNLNHDAMYWYRQDPGQGLRLIYYSQIVNDFQKGDIAEGYSVSREKKESFPLTVTSAQKNPTAFYLCASRGLDLYNEQFFGPGTRLTVL.

The chain carries TRBV5-1 and TRBJ2-3; a possible D gene is TRBD1 (6 bases). The CDR3 is 15 residues long. Germline V gene sequence: CDR1 SGHRS, CDR2 YFSETQ. V was pared by 1 base and J by 0 bases, with 9 bases between. DNA for the CDR3: TGCGCCAGCAGCTTGTCGGGACATAGCACAGATACGCAGTATTTT. Protein sequence: CASSLSGHSTDTQYF.

Here the CDR3 reads CASRPSDRNYEQYF. The CDR3 nucleotides read TGCGCCAGCAGACCCAGTGACAGGAACTACGAGCAGTACTTC. V and J are TRBV5-1 and TRBJ2-7, with a possible D match to TRBD1 (6 bases). The ends were cut back, 5 bases at V and 3 bases at J, with 15 bases in the middle. CDR1 and CDR2 (germline): SGHRS, YFSETQ. The CDR3 is made up of 14 amino acids.

This clone was observed once. The V and J genes are TRBV7-9 and TRBJ1-6; D is uncertain. Germline V gene lookup returns CDR1 SEHNR and CDR2 FQNEAQ (reference sequence). V shed 5 bases and J shed 7 bases, with 9 bases lying between them. This CDR3 is built from 13 residues. The CDR3 region is CASSGYMNSPLHF. The DNA of the CDR3 is TGTGCCAGCAGCGGATACATGAATTCACCCCTCCACTTT. Full variable domain (rest looked up from reference TRBV7-9 and TRBJ1-6): DTGVSQNPRHKITKRGQNVTFRCDPISEHNRLYWYRQTLGQGPEFLTYFQNEAQLEKSRLLSDRFSAERPKGSFSTLEIQRTEQGDSAMYLCASSGYMNSPLHFGNGTRLTVT.

This chain links TRBV7-3 with TRBJ2-5; no clear D gene. This CDR3 has 15 residues. V dropped 0 bases and J dropped 4 bases, with 12 bases sitting between them. The V gene's germline CDR1 is SGHTA and CDR2 FQGTGA. The CDR3 reads CASSLTGIARETQYF. The CDR3 DNA reads as TGTGCCAGCAGCTTAACTGGGATAGCTCGAGAGACCCAGTACTTC.

The rearrangement uses TRBV7-6 and TRBJ2-3; TRBD2 matches at 8 bases. The CDR3 has 15 residues. Germline lookup yields CDR1 SGHVS and CDR2 FNYEAQ. V was pared by 4 bases and J by 1 base, with 4 bases of the junction left unmatched. The CDR3 DNA follows: TGTGCCAGCAGCTCTGGACTAGCAGGCACAGATACGCAGTATTTT. As protein: CASSSGLAGTDTQYF.

The chain couples TRBV5-5 to TRBJ1-4; 7 positions match TRBD1. In germline, CDR1 is SGHKS, CDR2 YYEKEE (reference sequence). The CDR3 runs to 16 residues. V lost 2 bases to trimming and J lost 6 bases; unmatched junction nucleotides: 10. CDR3 in DNA: TGTGCCAGCAGCTTAAGCCCGACAGGGAGTGATGAAAAACTGTTTTTT. It specifies CASSLSPTGSDEKLFF.